This T cell receptor beta chain was sequenced during a study of blood T cell repertoires in COVID-19. As for the study in general: Whether acute or convalescent, the COVID-19 samples came from the United States, Italy and Spain. T cells, B-cell-depleted T cells, or PBMCs provided the cDNA or gDNA that served as material.

Authors' analysis steps: Estimated nucleated cell counts came from reference gene primer amplification. Sequencing used immunoSEQ multiplex PCR; TCRdb keeps in-frame clones, though not all of them. V and J calls and clone size are copied from that table; D and trimming were computed from the DNA. This sample has 150,000 to 200,000 clones; around nine tenths occur once, and the top ten carry about 1%. V lost 3 bases, J lost 3 bases, and 8 bases lay in between. The CDR3 extends over 13 amino acids. Germline lookup yields CDR1 MNHEY and CDR2 SVGEGT. Specimen: peripheral blood. V usage is TRBV6-2 or TRBV6-3 and J usage is TRBJ1-1; maybe TRBD1 (6 bases). This sequence originates from a woman in her late teens or twenties who had recovered from COVID-19. In nucleotides, the CDR3 is TGTGCCAGCAGTTATCAGGGGTACACTGAAGCTTTCTTT. Translating gives CASSYQGYTEAFF.